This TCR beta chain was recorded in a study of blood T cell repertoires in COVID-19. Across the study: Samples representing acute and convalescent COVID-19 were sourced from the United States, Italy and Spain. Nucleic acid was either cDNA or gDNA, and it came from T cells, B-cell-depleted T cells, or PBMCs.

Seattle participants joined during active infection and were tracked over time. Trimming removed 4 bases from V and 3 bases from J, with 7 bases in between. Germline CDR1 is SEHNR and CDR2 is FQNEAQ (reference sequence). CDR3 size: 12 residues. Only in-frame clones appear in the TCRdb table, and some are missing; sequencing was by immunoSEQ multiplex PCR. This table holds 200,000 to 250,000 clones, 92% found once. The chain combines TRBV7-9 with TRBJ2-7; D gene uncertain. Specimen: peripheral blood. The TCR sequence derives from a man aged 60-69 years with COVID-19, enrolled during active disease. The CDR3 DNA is TGTGCCAGCAGCTCTAGATACTACGAGCAGTACTTC. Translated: CASSSRYYEQYF.